The clone carrying this T cell receptor (beta chain) was detected a few times. Losses at the gene ends were 1 base for V and 4 bases for J; bases not matched to a gene: 6. There are 15 residues in the CDR3. Germline CDR1 and CDR2: LGHNA and YNFKEQ. TCRdb passed the 5' RACE reads through MiXCR, listing each CDR3 protein once. The sample includes around 150,000 distinct CDR3 sequences, roughly 44% of them seen just once. These data come from a study of CD8 T cells in ankylosing spondylitis. Material: synovial fluid, either unsorted or a sorted T cell fraction (not recorded which). The TCR was taken from a male donor with ankylosing spondylitis. The J gene is TRBJ1-2, the V gene TRBV4-2, with 7 nucleotides matching TRBD1. CDR3: CASSQGQGVTYGYTF. Written as DNA, the CDR3 is TGTGCCAGCAGCCAAGGGCAGGGGGTTACCTATGGCTACACCTTC.